This T cell receptor (beta chain) appears in the sequencing data of a study of CD8+CD57+ T cells in acquired aplastic anemia. Turning to the study itself: Sorted CD4+ and CD8+ cells yielded 3.2 ug of DNA on average. There were about 10.8 million reads, on average, for CD4+ cells from healthy donors.

TCR beta VDJ and CDR3 profiling used genomic DNA as template. TCRdb re-analysed the reads in MiXCR, keeping a single row per CDR3 protein. The sample comprises 150,000 to 200,000 distinct CDR3 sequences, just under 65% of which are singletons, and roughly 42% rests with the top ten. CDR1 MNHEY and CDR2 SVGAGI come from the germline V gene. Trimming removed 4 bases from V and 2 bases from J, with 9 bases in between. CDR3 size: 14 residues. Study findings and constraints: Sharing between patients and controls was observed for some 27 CD8+ CDR3 sequences.

A remark on this clonotype: What it binds is not known.

The TCR was taken from a human donor in good health. The material sequenced was sorted CD4+, CD8+, or CD8+CD57+ T cells (not recorded which) from PBMCs. The V gene is TRBV6-5, the J gene TRBJ1-3; D is undetermined. CDR3 nucleotide sequence: TGTGCCAGCAGTTTGGCTCTGACTGGAAACACCATATATTTT. This codes for CASSLALTGNTIYF.